This T cell receptor (beta chain) is from a study of regulatory T cells in long-lasting Graves disease. Assembly of TCR beta libraries relied on iRepertoire HTBI primers together with Arm-PCR of CDR3 regions. TCRdb independently ran MiXCR on the multiplex PCR reads; one entry per CDR3 protein. The sample consists of 650,000 to 700,000 distinct CDR3 sequences, around 30% of them appearing once. Study-level findings and limits: Among persistent patients, a larger number of public clonotypes were shared (around 2,700) than among newly diagnosed patients (roughly 970).

This clonotype was detected only a few times. Its specificity is unknown. This sample's time point: persistent/refractory GD, antithyroid drugs over 5 years with positive TRAb. Researchers made the TCR library from RNA that was extracted from PBMCs. Blood from the periphery, 8.5 to 9 milliliters in all, was drawn into EDTA tubes. The germline V gene encodes CDR1 MDHEN and CDR2 SYDVKM. With V trimmed by 3 bases and J by 5 bases, 4 bases remained unmatched. This CDR3 is 14 amino acids long. This TCR was recovered from a female donor with Graves disease. The source was peripheral blood mononuclear cells (PBMCs), collected when the disease was refractory, from a patient treated with antithyroid drugs. This chain joins TRBV28 and TRBJ1-2; 9 bases match TRBD1. CDR3 DNA sequence: TGTGCCAGCAGTTTTTTAGGGACAGGGTATGGCTACACCTTC. Translation: CASSFLGTGYGYTF.